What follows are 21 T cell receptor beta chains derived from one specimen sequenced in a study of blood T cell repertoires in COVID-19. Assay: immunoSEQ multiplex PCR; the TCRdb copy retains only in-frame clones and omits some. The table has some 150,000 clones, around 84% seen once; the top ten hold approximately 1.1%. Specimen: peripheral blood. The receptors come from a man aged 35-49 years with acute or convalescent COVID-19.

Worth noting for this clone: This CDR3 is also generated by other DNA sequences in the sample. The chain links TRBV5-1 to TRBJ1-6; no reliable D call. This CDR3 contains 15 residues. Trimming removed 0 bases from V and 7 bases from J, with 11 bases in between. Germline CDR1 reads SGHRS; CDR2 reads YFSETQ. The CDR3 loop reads CASSLAAGENSPLHF. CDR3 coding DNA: TGCGCCAGCAGCTTGGCGGCGGGCGAAAATTCACCCCTCCACTTT.

The CDR3 here is CASSRGLADYEQYF. For the CDR3, the DNA is TGTGCCAGCAGCCGGGGACTAGCGGACTACGAGCAGTACTTC. The chain couples TRBV6-5 to TRBJ2-7; 11 bases fit TRBD2. The CDR3 totals 14 residues. CDR1 is MNHEY and CDR2 is SVGAGI in the germline V gene. V gave up 6 bases and J gave up 3 bases; unmatched junction bases: 4.

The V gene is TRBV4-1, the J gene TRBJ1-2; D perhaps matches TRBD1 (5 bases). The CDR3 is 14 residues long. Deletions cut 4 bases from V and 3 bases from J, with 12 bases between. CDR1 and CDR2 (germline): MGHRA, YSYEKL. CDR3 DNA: TGCGCCAGCAGCCCACAGGACGGCTACTATGGCTACACCTTC. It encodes CASSPQDGYYGYTF.

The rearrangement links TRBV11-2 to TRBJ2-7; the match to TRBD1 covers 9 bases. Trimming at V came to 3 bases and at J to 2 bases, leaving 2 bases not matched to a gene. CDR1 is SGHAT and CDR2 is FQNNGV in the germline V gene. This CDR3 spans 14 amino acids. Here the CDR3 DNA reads TGTGCCAGCAGCTTGGGACAGGGCACCTACGAGCAGTACTTC. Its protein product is CASSLGQGTYEQYF.

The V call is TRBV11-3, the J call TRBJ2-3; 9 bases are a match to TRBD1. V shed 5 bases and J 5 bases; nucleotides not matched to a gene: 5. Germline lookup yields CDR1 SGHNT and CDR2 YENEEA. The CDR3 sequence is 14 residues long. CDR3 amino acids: CASSRDRVQDTQYF. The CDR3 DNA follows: TGTGCCAGCAGCCGGGACAGGGTGCAAGATACGCAGTATTTT.

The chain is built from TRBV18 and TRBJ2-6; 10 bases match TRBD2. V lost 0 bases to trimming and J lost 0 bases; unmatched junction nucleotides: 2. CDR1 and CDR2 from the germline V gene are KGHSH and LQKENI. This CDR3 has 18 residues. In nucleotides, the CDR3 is TGTGCCAGCTCACCACCCAGCGGGGGGGCCTCTGGGGCCAACGTCCTGACTTTC. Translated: CASSPPSGGASGANVLTF.

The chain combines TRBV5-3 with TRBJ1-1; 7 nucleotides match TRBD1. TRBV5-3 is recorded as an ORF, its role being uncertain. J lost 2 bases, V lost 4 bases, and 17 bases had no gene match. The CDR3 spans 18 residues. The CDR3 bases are TGTGCCAGAAGCGGATGGACAGGTCCCACTCTACTAAACACTGAAGCTTTCTTT. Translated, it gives CARSGWTGPTLLNTEAFF.

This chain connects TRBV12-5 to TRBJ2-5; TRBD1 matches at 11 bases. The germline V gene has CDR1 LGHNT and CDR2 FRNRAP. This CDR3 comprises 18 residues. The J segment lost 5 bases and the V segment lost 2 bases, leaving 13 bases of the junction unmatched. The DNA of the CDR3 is TGTGCTAGTGGTTTGCCCGGGACAGGGGGGTCCTGGGGGGAGACCCAGTACTTC. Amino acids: CASGLPGTGGSWGETQYF. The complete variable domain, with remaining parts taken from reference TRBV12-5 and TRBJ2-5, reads DARVTQTPRHKVTEMGQEVTMRCQPILGHNTVFWYRQTMMQGLELLAYFRNRAPLDDSGMPKDRFSAEMPDATLATLKIQPSEPRDSAVYFCASGLPGTGGSWGETQYFGPGTRLLVL.

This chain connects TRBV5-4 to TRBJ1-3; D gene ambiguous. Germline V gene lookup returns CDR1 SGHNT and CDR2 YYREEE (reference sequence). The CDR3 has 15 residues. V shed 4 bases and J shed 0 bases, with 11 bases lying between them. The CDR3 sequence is CASSNTAGSGNTIYF. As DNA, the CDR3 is TGTGCCAGCAGCAATACGGCGGGCTCTGGAAACACCATATATTTT.

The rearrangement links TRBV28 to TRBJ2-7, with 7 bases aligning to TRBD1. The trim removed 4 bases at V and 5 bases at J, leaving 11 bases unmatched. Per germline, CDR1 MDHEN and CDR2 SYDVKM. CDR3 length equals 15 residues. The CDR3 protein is CASSSEATGKHEQYF. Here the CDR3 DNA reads TGTGCCAGCAGTTCGGAGGCGACAGGGAAGCACGAGCAGTACTTC.

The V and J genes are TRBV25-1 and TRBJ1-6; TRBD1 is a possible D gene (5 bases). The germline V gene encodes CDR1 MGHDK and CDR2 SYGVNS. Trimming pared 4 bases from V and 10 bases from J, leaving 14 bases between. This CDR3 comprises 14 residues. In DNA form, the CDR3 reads TGTGCCAGCAGTGTGCAGGCTGGGGGGTCACCCCTCCACTTT. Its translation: CASSVQAGGSPLHF.

In DNA, the CDR3 is TGTGCCAGCAGACCCGGGACAGGGGGAACCGGGGAGCTGTTTTTT. As protein: CASRPGTGGTGELFF. The V gene is TRBV2, the J gene TRBJ2-2; 11 bases are a match to TRBD1. Germline V lookup: CDR1 SNHLY, CDR2 FYNNEI. This CDR3 has 15 amino acids. Trimming cost V 6 bases and J 5 bases; bases outside gene matches: 5.

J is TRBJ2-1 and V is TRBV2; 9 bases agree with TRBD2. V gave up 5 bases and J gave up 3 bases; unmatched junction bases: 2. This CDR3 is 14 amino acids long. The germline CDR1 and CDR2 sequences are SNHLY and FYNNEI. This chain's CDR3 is CASSLAGSYNEQFF. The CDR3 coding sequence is TGTGCCAGCAGTCTAGCGGGGAGCTACAATGAGCAGTTCTTC.

The CDR3 coding sequence is TGTGCCAGCAGACGACAGAACACTGAAGCTTTCTTT. Protein: CASRRQNTEAFF. The chain couples TRBV2 to TRBJ1-1, with unresolved D. Germline assignment: CDR1 SNHLY and CDR2 FYNNEI. This CDR3 has 12 amino acids. The V end lost 6 bases, the J end lost 1 base, and 6 bases lay between the germline ends.

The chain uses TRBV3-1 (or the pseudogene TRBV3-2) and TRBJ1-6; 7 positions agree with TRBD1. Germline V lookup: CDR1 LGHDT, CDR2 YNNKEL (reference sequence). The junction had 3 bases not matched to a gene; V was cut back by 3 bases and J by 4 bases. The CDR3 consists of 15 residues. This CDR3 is CASSHRTGYNSPLHF. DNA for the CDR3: TGTGCCAGCAGCCACCGGACAGGTTATAATTCACCCCTCCACTTT.

CDR3 DNA sequence: TGTGCCAGCAGCCAAGAAATAGCGGGCGGTCGGGATACGCAGTATTTT. As protein: CASSQEIAGGRDTQYF. This rearrangement joins TRBV4-2 to TRBJ2-3; 7 bases fit TRBD2. Trimming at V came to 0 bases and at J to 6 bases, leaving 9 bases not matched to a gene. Per the germline V gene, CDR1 is LGHNA and CDR2 is YNFKEQ. CDR3 length equals 16 residues.

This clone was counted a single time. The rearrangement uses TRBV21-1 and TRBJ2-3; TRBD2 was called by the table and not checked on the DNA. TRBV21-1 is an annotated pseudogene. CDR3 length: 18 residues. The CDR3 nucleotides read TGTGCCAGCAGCAACCCCACGGAACGGGATATCTACACAGATACGCAGTATTTT. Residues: CASSNPTERDIYTDTQYF.

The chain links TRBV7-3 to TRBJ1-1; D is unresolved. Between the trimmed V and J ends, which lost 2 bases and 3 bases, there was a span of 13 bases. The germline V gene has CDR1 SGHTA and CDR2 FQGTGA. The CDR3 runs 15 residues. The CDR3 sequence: CASSLPPARDTEAFF. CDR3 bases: TGTGCCAGCAGCTTACCCCCAGCGAGGGACACTGAAGCTTTCTTT.

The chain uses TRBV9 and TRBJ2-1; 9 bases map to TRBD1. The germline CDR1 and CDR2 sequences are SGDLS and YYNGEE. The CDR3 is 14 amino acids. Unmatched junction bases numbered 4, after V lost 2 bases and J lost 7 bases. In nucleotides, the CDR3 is TGTGCCAGCAGCGTGGGGACAGGGAAAAATGAGCAGTTCTTC. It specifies CASSVGTGKNEQFF.

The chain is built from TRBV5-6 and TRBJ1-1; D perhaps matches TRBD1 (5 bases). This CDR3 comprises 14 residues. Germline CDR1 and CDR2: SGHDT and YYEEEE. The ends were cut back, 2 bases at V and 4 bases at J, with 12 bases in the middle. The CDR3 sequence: CASSFTGVSTEAFF. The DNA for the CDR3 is TGTGCCAGCAGCTTCACGGGGGTCAGCACTGAAGCTTTCTTT.

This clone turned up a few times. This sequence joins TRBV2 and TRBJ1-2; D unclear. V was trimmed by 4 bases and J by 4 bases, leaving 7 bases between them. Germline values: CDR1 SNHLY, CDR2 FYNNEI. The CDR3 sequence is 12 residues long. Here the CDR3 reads CASSVTAYGYTF. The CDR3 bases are TGTGCCAGCAGTGTAACAGCCTATGGCTACACCTTC.